This T cell receptor beta chain was sequenced during a study of blood T cells in healthy people across ages. CDR1 is SQVTM, CDR2 ANQGSEA, per germline. Trimming cost V 4 bases and J 0 bases, with 13 bases left between them. The CDR3 sequence is 15 residues long. General observations from the study: Strong correlation was found linking TCR beta diversity to naive T cell percentage. Among long-lived donors, naive CD4+ cells were more numerous and diversity higher than in aged donors.

A second PCR of roughly 7 to 11 cycles used a sample-barcoded 5' primer and a J-beta primer mix. A template-switch adaptor with 12 random nucleotides tagged each cDNA molecule. There were at least 2.5 million CDR3-containing paired-end reads obtained from each sample. TCRdb processed the 5' RACE reads anew with MiXCR; each CDR3 protein has one entry. The sample carries 800,000 or so distinct CDR3 sequences, around 68% recorded once. Notes on this clonotype: Its antigen remains unknown.

Sequencing was done on a sample of blood. The gene calls are TRBV29-1 and TRBJ2-1; D is ambiguous. This clonotype was sampled from a man aged 30 to 45 in good health. The CDR3 is CSVVKTRRSYNEQFF. The CDR3 DNA follows: TGCAGCGTTGTTAAGACTCGTCGCTCCTACAATGAGCAGTTCTTC.